The present TCR beta chain was sequenced within a study of shared clonotypes between healthy human individuals. In the study overall: The people who gave samples were a couple of women and three men aged 18 to 49.

This CDR3 has 11 residues. Germline CDR1 reads SEHNR; CDR2 reads FQNEAQ (reference sequence). Trimming pared 1 base from V and 8 bases from J, leaving 5 bases between. With regard to this clone: As yet, its antigen is unknown. The same CDR3 can be traced to other DNA sequences in this sample.

The material for each subset, its genomic DNA, was split evenly across several immunoSEQ plates. Around 30,000 T cell genomes (about 300 ng DNA) went into each PBMC replicate. Only in-frame clones appear in the TCRdb table, and some are missing; sequencing was by immunoSEQ multiplex PCR. Found here are over 400,000 clones, approximately 84% of them singletons; the top ten hold about 12%. Overall study findings and caveats: Only blood samples were collected, and tissue repertoires likely differ.

The rearrangement links TRBV7-9 to TRBJ1-2; tentatively, D is TRBD1 (5 bases). This receptor was obtained from a woman aged 40 to 49 in good health. Some clones in this sample may be carry-over from other donors' samples. Sample: PBMCs. This CDR3 is CASSLGDGYTF. The DNA of the CDR3 is TGTGCCAGCAGCTTAGGGGACGGCTACACCTTC.